The rows below give T cell receptor beta chains drawn from one sample of a study of T-cell memory formation after mild COVID-19. TCRdb reanalysed the 5' RACE reads using MiXCR and keeps one entry per CDR3 protein. This sample yields 350,000 to 550,000 distinct CDR3 sequences, of which about a sixth are seen a single time; under 25% belongs to the top ten. Sequencing was done on a sample of PBMCs or a T cell subset sorted from them (not recorded which). These receptors originate from a man aged 18 to 29 who had mild COVID-19 (a few samples of this study predate the infection). Cell type and time point are not known. CDR3s include the opening cysteine and the closing phenylalanine or tryptophan. The D gene is left open where the match is weak. A row's size may be missing; if present it is once, few, many or a size class.

14	TRBJ2-5	TRBD1	TRBV29-1	NA	TGCAGCGCCGAAGGGCAACAGGGGGACGAGACCCAGTACTTC	CSAEGQQGDETQYF
12	TRBJ1-1	NA	TRBV29-1	NA	TGCAGCGTTCCTTGGGCCAACACTGAAGCTTTCTTT	CSVPWANTEAFF
15	TRBJ1-2	TRBD1	TRBV5-5	few	TGTGCCAGCAGCTTGGATCCCGGGACAGGGTTTGGCTACACCTTC	CASSLDPGTGFGYTF
16	TRBJ2-3	TRBD2	TRBV9	few	TGTGCCAGCAGCGTAGTCCTAGCGGGGAGCACAGATACGCAGTATTTT	CASSVVLAGSTDTQYF
16	TRBJ2-3	TRBD1	TRBV4-1	few	TGCGCCAGCAGCCAAGCGGTGACAGGGGTTGGAGATACGCAGTATTTT	CASSQAVTGVGDTQYF
15	TRBJ1-5	NA	TRBV7-2	few	TGTGCCAGCAGCTTAGTTGCAGGGGTGAATCAGCCCCAGCATTTT	CASSLVAGVNQPQHF
14	TRBJ1-1	NA	TRBV10-3	few	TGTGCCATCAGTGAAAGACAGGAGAACACTGAAGCTTTCTTT	CAISERQENTEAFF
14	TRBJ2-3	NA	TRBV7-3	many	TGTGCCAGCAGCTTAAACCCCGTTGCAGATACGCAGTATTTT	CASSLNPVADTQYF
18	TRBJ1-6	TRBD1	TRBV5-1	few	TGCGCCAGCAGCTTGGGTGAGACAGGGGGCGCCGGGTCATCACCCCTCCACTTT	CASSLGETGGAGSSPLHF
13	TRBJ2-7	NA	TRBV14	few	TGTGCCAGCAGCCATTCGTGGGGGGTTGAGCAGTACTTC	CASSHSWGVEQYF
14	TRBJ1-1	NA	TRBV5-1	NA	TGCGCCAGCAGCTTGGGGTCGCCCCCGGGTGAAGCTTTCTTT	CASSLGSPPGEAFF
13	TRBJ1-6	NA	TRBV5-6	few	TGTGCCAGCAGCGATCACCCTAGACCACCCCTCCACTTT	CASSDHPRPPLHF
14	TRBJ2-3	NA	TRBV20-1	few	TGCAGTGCTAGAAATCCGGGGGCGTCAGATACGCAGTATTTT	CSARNPGASDTQYF
16	TRBJ2-3	NA	TRBV7-2	few	TGTGCCAGCAGCTTACCGTCTTGGCTAGAGGCAGATACGCAGTATTTT	CASSLPSWLEADTQYF
13	TRBJ2-3	NA	TRBV20-1	few	TGCAGTGCTAGGGATCTCAGCACAGATACGCAGTATTTT	CSARDLSTDTQYF
13	TRBJ1-2	NA	TRBV5-1	few	TGCGCCAGCAGCTTGGCCTCTGGTAACGGCTACACCTTC	CASSLASGNGYTF
16	TRBJ2-1	TRBD2	TRBV14	NA	TGTGCCAGCAGCCATGAGCTAGCGGGAGTACCCAATGAGCAGTTCTTC	CASSHELAGVPNEQFF
14	TRBJ2-2	NA	TRBV7-2	NA	TGTGCCAGCAGCTTGCTGGTCGGCACCGGGGAGCTGTTTTTT	CASSLLVGTGELFF
18	TRBJ2-6	NA	TRBV10-3	few	TGTGCCATCAGTGAGTCATCGATTAGGAGTGGTGGGGCCAACGTCCTGACTTTC	CAISESSIRSGGANVLTF
12	TRBJ1-1	NA	TRBV30	few	TGTGCCTGGAGTGAAAGGAACACTGAAGCTTTCTTT	CAWSERNTEAFF
14	TRBJ1-5	NA	TRBV3-1	NA	TGTGCCAGCAGTCAGATGGGCAGCAATCAGCCCGAGCATTTT	CASSQMGSNQPEHF
14	TRBJ2-5	TRBD1	TRBV5-1	NA	TGCGCCAGCAGCGAACCGGGACAGCAAGAGACCCAGTACTTC	CASSEPGQQETQYF
13	TRBJ2-3	NA	TRBV24-1	NA	TGTGCCACCAGTGATCCAGGGTGGGATACGCAGTATTTT	CATSDPGWDTQYF
15	TRBJ2-3	NA	TRBV4-1	NA	TGCGCCAGCAGCCAAACCGGGACTAGCACAGATACGCAGTATTTT	CASSQTGTSTDTQYF
13	TRBJ2-3	NA	TRBV27	few	TGTGCCACGGCCGAGTTGAGCACAGATACGCAGTATTTT	CATAELSTDTQYF
15	TRBJ1-5	NA	TRBV6-1	NA	TGTGCCAGCAGTGAGGAAGGGCAGGGAAGAGCGCCCCAGCATTTT	CASSEEGQGRAPQHF
14	TRBJ2-5	NA	TRBV12-3/TRBV12-4	NA	TGTGCCAGCAGTTTACCCAACAAGCCAGAGACCCAGTACTTC	CASSLPNKPETQYF
14	TRBJ2-5	NA	TRBV9	many	TGTGCCAGCAGCGTAGGCGGGGATCAAGAGACCCAGTACTTC	CASSVGGDQETQYF
17	TRBJ2-2	NA	TRBV28	few	TGTGCCAGCAGTTTGATAGACAGGGAGGGGTACACCGGGGAGCTGTTTTTT	CASSLIDREGYTGELFF
13	TRBJ1-6	NA	TRBV7-2	NA	TGTGCCAGCGAGCCAGGGACGGGTTCACCCCTCCACTTT	CASEPGTGSPLHF
14	TRBJ2-5	NA	TRBV5-4	few	TGTGCCAGCAGACCTGCTGGGGGCCGGGAGACCCAGTACTTC	CASRPAGGRETQYF
16	TRBJ2-4	TRBD1	TRBV10-3	NA	TGTGCCATCAGTGTAGGACAGGGACTAGCCAAAAACATTCAGTACTTC	CAISVGQGLAKNIQYF
17	TRBJ2-1	TRBD2	TRBV5-1	NA	TGCGCCAGCAGCCCAACTAGCGGGGTTATTAACTACAATGAGCAGTTCTTC	CASSPTSGVINYNEQFF
14	TRBJ2-5	NA	TRBV7-6	many	TGTGCCAGCAGCTCCCGACGGTTGAGTGAGACCCAGTACTTC	CASSSRRLSETQYF
15	TRBJ1-6	TRBD1	TRBV6-5	few	TGTGCCAGCAGTTCGGAGGGACAGAAGAATTCACCCCTCCACTTT	CASSSEGQKNSPLHF
14	TRBJ2-3	NA	TRBV7-2	many	TGTGCCAGCAGCTTAGATCCGATCACAGATACGCAGTATTTT	CASSLDPITDTQYF
15	TRBJ2-7	TRBD2	TRBV5-1	many	TGCGCCAGCAGCCTCACCGGGACTAGCAAGGACGAGCAGTACTTC	CASSLTGTSKDEQYF
13	TRBJ2-1	TRBD1	TRBV20-1	few	TGCAGTGCGGGGACAGATAGCTACAATGAGCAGTTCTTC	CSAGTDSYNEQFF
13	TRBJ2-1	TRBD1	TRBV5-1	many	TGCGCCAGCAGATACACAGGGGGCGGTGAGCAGTTCTTC	CASRYTGGGEQFF
11	TRBJ2-1	NA	TRBV5-1	many	TGCGCCAGCAGCTTGATCTCAGAGCAGTTCTTC	CASSLISEQFF
15	TRBJ1-1	TRBD1	TRBV29-1	NA	TGCAGCGTTGTTCCGGGACAGGGAATGAACACTGAAGCTTTCTTT	CSVVPGQGMNTEAFF
16	TRBJ2-2	TRBD1	TRBV7-9	few	TGTGCCAGCAGCTCACCCCGGGACAGTTACACCGGGGAGCTGTTTTTT	CASSSPRDSYTGELFF
15	TRBJ2-1	TRBD1	TRBV20-1	NA	TGCAGTGCTAGGATCGCGGGACAGGCTCACAATGAGCAGTTCTTC	CSARIAGQAHNEQFF
14	TRBJ2-3	NA	TRBV20-1	NA	TGCAGTGCTAGAGAGTGGTGGGGGTCAGATACGCAGTATTTT	CSAREWWGSDTQYF
17	TRBJ2-5	NA	TRBV15	NA	TGTGCCACCAGCAGAGGCCGGACAGTTCTTAGGGAGGAGACCCAGTACTTC	CATSRGRTVLREETQYF